This section outlines one T cell receptor (beta chain) sequence together with its context. Antigen specificity is unknown. The junction does not match germline at one end; this may be a read error. Starting material of 500 to 600 ng total RNA yielded TCR beta cDNA via a constant-region primer. Amplification in three nested multiplex PCR rounds with slightly modified ARM-PCR gave rise to TCR beta libraries. A C-beta reverse primer was combined with TRBV1-TRBV30 forward primers in the first two PCR rounds, and each round had 10 cycles. Each CDR3 protein is one row after TCRdb ran MiXCR on the multiplex PCR reads. The data contain about 32,000 distinct CDR3 sequences, about 79% of them seen just once; the ten biggest clones take up roughly a third. The record originates from a study of tumor-infiltrating lymphocytes in primary liver carcinoma. Overall study findings and caveats: Researchers found tumor-adjacent and tumor-blood pairs overlapped less than tumor region pairs. Significantly greater top-250-clone fractions characterized tumors relative to blood (p = 0.039).

Germline V gene sequence: CDR1 MDHEN, CDR2 SYDVKM. This CDR3 region has 14 residues. The tissue used was unsorted bulk material of about 19-33 mg. RNA and DNA were co-extracted from it with the AllPrep DNA/RNA mini kit. Sequenced material: liver tumor tissue from sampling region 5. Subset denoted: tumor region T5, tumor centre. The origin of this receptor is a man aged 40-49 years with primary liver carcinoma and hepatitis B virus infection. The rearrangement uses TRBV28 and TRBJ2-2; D could derive from TRBD1 or TRBD2 (6 bases each). The CDR3 here is CANLRGARSGELSF. Written as DNA, the CDR3 is TGTGCCAACCTTAGGGGGGCTCGGTCCGGGGAGCTGTCTTTT.